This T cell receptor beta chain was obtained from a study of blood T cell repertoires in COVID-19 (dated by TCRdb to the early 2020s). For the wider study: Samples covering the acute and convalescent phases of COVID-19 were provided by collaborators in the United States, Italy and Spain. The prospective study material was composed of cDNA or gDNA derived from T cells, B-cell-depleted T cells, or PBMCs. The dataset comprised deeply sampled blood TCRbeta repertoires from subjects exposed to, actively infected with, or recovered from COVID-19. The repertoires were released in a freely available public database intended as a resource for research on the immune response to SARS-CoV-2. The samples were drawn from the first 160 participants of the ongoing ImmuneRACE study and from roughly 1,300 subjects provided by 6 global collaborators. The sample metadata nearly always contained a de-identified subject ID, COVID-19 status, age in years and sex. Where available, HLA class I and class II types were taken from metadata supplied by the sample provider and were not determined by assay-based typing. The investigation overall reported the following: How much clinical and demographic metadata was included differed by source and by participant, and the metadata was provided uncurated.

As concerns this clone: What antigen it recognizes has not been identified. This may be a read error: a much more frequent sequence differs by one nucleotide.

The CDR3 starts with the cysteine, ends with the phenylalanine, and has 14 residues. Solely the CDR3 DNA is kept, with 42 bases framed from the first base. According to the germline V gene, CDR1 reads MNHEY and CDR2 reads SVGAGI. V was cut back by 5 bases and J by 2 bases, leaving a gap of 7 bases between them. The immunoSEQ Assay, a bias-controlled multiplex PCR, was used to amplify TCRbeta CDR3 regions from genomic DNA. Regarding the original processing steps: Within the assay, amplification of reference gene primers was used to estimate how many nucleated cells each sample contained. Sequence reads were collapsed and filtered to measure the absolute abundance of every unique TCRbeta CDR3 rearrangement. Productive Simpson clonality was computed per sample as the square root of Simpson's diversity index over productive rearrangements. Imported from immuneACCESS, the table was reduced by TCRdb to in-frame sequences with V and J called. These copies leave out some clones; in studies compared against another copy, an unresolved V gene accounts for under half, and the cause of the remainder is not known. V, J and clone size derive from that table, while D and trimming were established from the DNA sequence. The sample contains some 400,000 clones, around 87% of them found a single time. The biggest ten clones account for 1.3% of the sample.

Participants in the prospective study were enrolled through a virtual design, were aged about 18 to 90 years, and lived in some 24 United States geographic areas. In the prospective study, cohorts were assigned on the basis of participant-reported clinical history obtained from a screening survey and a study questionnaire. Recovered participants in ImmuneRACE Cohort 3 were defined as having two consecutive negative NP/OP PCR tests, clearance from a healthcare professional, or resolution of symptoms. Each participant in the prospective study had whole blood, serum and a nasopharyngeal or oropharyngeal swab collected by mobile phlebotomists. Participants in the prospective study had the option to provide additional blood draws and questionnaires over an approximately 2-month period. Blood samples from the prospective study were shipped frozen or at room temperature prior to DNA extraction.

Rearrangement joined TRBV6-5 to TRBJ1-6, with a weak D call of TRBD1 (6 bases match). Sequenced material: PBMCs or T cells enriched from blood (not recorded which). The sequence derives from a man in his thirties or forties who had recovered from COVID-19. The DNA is TGTGCCAGCAGTCGGACAGCCTATAATTCACCCCTCCACTTT. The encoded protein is CASSRTAYNSPLHF.